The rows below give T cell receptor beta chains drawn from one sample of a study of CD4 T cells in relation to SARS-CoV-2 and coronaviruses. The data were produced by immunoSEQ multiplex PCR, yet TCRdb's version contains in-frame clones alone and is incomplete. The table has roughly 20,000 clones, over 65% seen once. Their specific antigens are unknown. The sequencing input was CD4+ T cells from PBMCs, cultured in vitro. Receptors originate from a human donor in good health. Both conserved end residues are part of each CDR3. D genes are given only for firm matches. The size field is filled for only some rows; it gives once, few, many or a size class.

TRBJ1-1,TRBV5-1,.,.,CASRPGTENTEAFF,TGCGCCAGCAGGCCCGGGACGGAGAACACTGAAGCTTTCTTT
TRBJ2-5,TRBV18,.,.,CASSLRQGGETQYF,TGTGCCAGCTCACTCCGACAGGGAGGGGAGACCCAGTACTTC
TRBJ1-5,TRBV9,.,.,CASSVERRILEPQHF,TGTGCCAGCAGCGTAGAGAGGAGGATTCTGGAGCCCCAGCATTTT
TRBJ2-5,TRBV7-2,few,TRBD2,CASSFQSGSGETQYF,TGTGCCAGCAGCTTCCAAAGCGGGAGCGGGGAGACCCAGTACTTC
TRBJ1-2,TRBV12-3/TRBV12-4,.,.,CASSLGGSGYTF,TGTGCCAGCAGTTTAGGGGGAAGTGGCTACACCTTC
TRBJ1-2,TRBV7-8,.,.,CASSPNTGDGGYTF,TGTGCCAGCAGCCCAAACACAGGAGATGGTGGCTACACCTTC
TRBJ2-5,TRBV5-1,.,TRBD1,CASSLAGTEKETQYF,TGCGCCAGCAGCCTGGCTGGGACAGAGAAAGAGACCCAGTACTTC
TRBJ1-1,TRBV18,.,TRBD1,CASSNMDRATEAFF,TGTGCCAGCTCAAATATGGACAGGGCTACTGAAGCTTTCTTT
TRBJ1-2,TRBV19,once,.,CASSGRGAFYGYTF,TGTGCCAGTAGTGGCCGGGGGGCCTTCTATGGCTACACCTTC
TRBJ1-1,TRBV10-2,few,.,CASSEINMNTEAFF,TGCGCCAGCAGTGAGATCAACATGAACACTGAAGCTTTCTTT
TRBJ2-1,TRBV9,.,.,CASSPPRGAGNEQFF,TGTGCCAGCAGCCCCCCCCGCGGGGCTGGCAATGAGCAGTTCTTC
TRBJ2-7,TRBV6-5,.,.,CASTHPSSYEQYF,TGTGCCAGCACACATCCCAGCTCCTACGAGCAGTACTTC
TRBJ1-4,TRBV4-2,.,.,CASSQETRAEKLFF,TGTGCCAGCAGCCAAGAAACGAGGGCTGAAAAACTGTTTTTT
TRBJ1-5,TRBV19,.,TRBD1,CASSIEPGGGQPQHF,TGTGCCAGTAGTATAGAGCCAGGGGGCGGCCAGCCCCAGCATTTT
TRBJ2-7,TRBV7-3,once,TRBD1,CASSSRDSGPIYF,TGTGCCAGCAGCTCCCGGGACAGTGGGCCGATTTACTTC
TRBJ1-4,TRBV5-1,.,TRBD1,CASSYGQGADKLFF,TGCGCCAGCAGTTACGGACAGGGGGCAGATAAACTGTTTTTT
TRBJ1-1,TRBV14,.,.,CASSQDAQGEAFF,TGTGCCAGCAGCCAAGATGCACAGGGAGAAGCTTTCTTT